A single T cell receptor (beta chain) is shown here with its context. In its sample, this clonotype was seen many times. Its antigen is unknown. One base away there is no much larger clone; base qualities are not given. Sample time point, as interpreted from the label and publication: patch test 2, 6 weeks after DPC sensitization. Taken with the paper, the label for treatment or condition translates to: therapeutic diphenylcyclopropenone sensitization with weekly scalp DPC. At every patch-test visit, the blood draw took place before the patch test was put on. Patients were considered eligible if aged 18 to 70, diagnosed with alopecia and deemed suitable for DPC therapy, and patients were excluded if pregnant. Total RNA was extracted from unfractionated whole blood collected in Tempus Blood RNA tubes. This record belongs to a study of human T cells and chemical hapten exposure (dated by TCRdb to the early 2020s). Some background on the complete study: For sensitization, 2% DPC in acetone was applied to a 2 cm by 2 cm area of upper inner arm skin. Patients additionally received weekly therapeutic DPC doses to the scalp throughout the approximately 24-week study period. Patch testing was performed on the upper back with Finn chambers containing 0.01% DPC, and the patch tests were scored after 6 days according to International Contact Dermatitis Research Group standards. The patient cohort, mostly female, included alopecia areata with under or over 50% scalp involvement, alopecia totalis and alopecia universalis. The libraries were sequenced as a pool, and the TCR yield per sample differed mostly because of small variations in library volumes within the pool. Peripheral blood TCR repertoire changes were tracked in vivo in alopecia patients during primary and secondary sensitization to the hapten diphenylcyclopropenone (DPC). Patient blood was sampled pre-sensitization (week 0) and at 2, 6 and about 24 weeks after DPC sensitization. For TCR sequencing, blood came from 25 to 35 alopecia patients at anywhere from one to four time points (pre-sensitization, 2, 6 and 24 weeks).

V is pared back by 3 bases and J by 6 bases, with 13 bases lying between the germline termini. Sequences SGHRS (CDR1) and YFSETQ (CDR2) are obtained from the germline V gene. CDR3 length: 14 amino acids, cysteine to phenylalanine. This entry keeps only the CDR3 DNA: 42 bases, framed from base 1. What the research found in general, with its limitations: The number of PT1 expanded TCRs positively correlated with patch test score, significant at thresholds 8, 16 and 32 but not 4. Repeated subsampling changed both the strength of the expansion versus patch-test correlation and the threshold at which that correlation became significant. Because every patient had alopecia, a presumed autoimmune disease, the patients' immune response might differ from that of healthy individuals. DPC sensitization did not change the number of TCRs with a frequency above 1 in 1000, and there was no evidence of changes in global repertoire structure. Compared with pre-sensitization or healthy control sets, expanded TCRs formed significantly more large CDR3 similarity clusters, which is consistent with antigen-driven responses.

The library was made by RACE. Sequencing used a NextSeq 500. During library preparation, unique molecular identifiers were attached to individual cDNA molecules so that TCRs could be counted in a quantitative, reproducible way. For every blood RNA sample, sequencing covered both the TCR alpha and TCR beta chains. In the paper's pipeline: The median number of TCRs per sample was roughly 100,000, ranging from roughly 23,224 to 700,000. V, J and CDR3 annotation of the TCR reads was carried out using the Decombinator software suite. For the PS versus PT1 abundance plots, all samples were subsampled to the same number of TCRs (28,000). Expanded TCRs were defined as absent before sensitization and observed at least eight times at the 2-week time point. Using fastp trimming at Q25 and MiXCR clonotype assembly, TCRdb reanalyzed the public sequencing data and kept in-frame beta chains. Entries are consolidated by CDR3 protein sequence, retaining the most common genes and DNA. The V and J calls were not made by the authors but by TCRdb's processing. The sample table contains roughly 96,000 distinct CDR3 sequences; only one count was recorded for approximately 9.3% of them. 2% to 2.5% of the sample is held by the ten biggest clonotypes.

The chain couples TRBV5-1 to TRBJ2-1; TRBD1 could be the D gene, as 6 bases match. This sequence originates from a woman aged 35 to 49 with alopecia areata. Some clones in this sample may be carry-over from other donors' samples. The sequenced sample was whole blood, obtained in connection with sensitization to the hapten diphenylcyclopropenone (DPC). The sequenced DNA: TGCGCCAGCAGCTCCGGGACAACCTTCAATGAGCAGTTCTTC. It translates to CASSSGTTFNEQFF.